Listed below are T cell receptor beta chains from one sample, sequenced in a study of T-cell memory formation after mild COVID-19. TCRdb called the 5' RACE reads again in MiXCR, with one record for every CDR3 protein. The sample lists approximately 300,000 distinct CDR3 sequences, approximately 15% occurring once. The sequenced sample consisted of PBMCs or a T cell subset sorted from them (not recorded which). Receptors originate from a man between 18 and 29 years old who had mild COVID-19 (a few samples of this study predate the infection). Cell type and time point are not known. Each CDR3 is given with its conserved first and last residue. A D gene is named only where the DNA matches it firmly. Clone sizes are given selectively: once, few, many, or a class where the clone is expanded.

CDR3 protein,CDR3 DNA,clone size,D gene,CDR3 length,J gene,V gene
CASSYVVVAGGPGANVLTF,TGTGCCAGCAGTTACGTTGTTGTTGCAGGGGGCCCTGGGGCCAACGTCCTGACTTTC,few,TRBD1,19,TRBJ2-6,TRBV6-2/TRBV6-3
CASSQVVAGGFFADTQYF,TGCGCCAGCAGCCAAGTTGTGGCGGGGGGGTTTTTCGCAGATACGCAGTATTTT,few,TRBD2,18,TRBJ2-3,TRBV4-3
CASSLFTATPGTGGNNEQFF,TGTGCCAGCAGTTTATTTACCGCGACGCCCGGGACAGGGGGCAACAATGAGCAGTTCTTC,NA,TRBD1,20,TRBJ2-1,TRBV27
CASSSRTSGGPRTPDTQYF,TGTGCCAGCAGTTCCCGGACTAGCGGGGGCCCTCGCACGCCAGATACGCAGTATTTT,NA,TRBD2,19,TRBJ2-3,TRBV27
CASSYSGQRDSPLHF,TGTGCCAGCAGTTACTCTGGCCAGAGGGATTCACCCCTCCACTTT,NA,NA,15,TRBJ1-6,TRBV6-5
CATSRWETQYF,TGTGCCACCAGCAGATGGGAGACCCAGTACTTC,few,NA,11,TRBJ2-5,TRBV15
CASRGGLAGSNEQFF,TGCGCCAGCAGGGGGGGACTAGCGGGGAGTAATGAGCAGTTCTTC,few,TRBD2,15,TRBJ2-1,TRBV4-1
CASSQADGGTYEQYF,TGCGCCAGCAGCCAAGCAGACGGAGGGACCTACGAGCAGTACTTC,NA,NA,15,TRBJ2-7,TRBV4-1
CASSLRDTETQYF,TGTGCCAGCAGCTTAAGGGACACAGAGACCCAGTACTTC,NA,NA,13,TRBJ2-5,TRBV11-3
CASSLVEQPQHF,TGTGCCAGCAGTTTAGTAGAACAGCCCCAGCATTTT,NA,NA,12,TRBJ1-5,TRBV28
CASSSNRGRDYGYTF,TGTGCCAGCAGTTCCAACAGGGGTCGTGACTATGGCTACACCTTC,NA,TRBD1,15,TRBJ1-2,TRBV6-5
CASSLEGSKFF,TGCGCCAGCAGCTTGGAGGGGTCGAAATTCTTC,few,NA,11,TRBJ2-1,TRBV5-1
CSASGSTDTQYF,TGCAGTGCGTCGGGGAGCACAGATACGCAGTATTTT,few,NA,12,TRBJ2-3,TRBV20-1
CASNPDGTSIYNEQFF,TGCGCCAGCAACCCCGACGGGACTAGCATCTACAATGAGCAGTTCTTC,NA,TRBD2,16,TRBJ2-1,TRBV5-1
CSARVTGTMVVKSPLHF,TGCAGTGCTAGGGTTACCGGGACAATGGTCGTCAAGTCACCCCTCCACTTT,NA,NA,17,TRBJ1-6,TRBV20-1
CASSLMAAGPGTEAFF,TGCGCCAGCAGCTTAATGGCCGCCGGACCGGGGACTGAAGCTTTCTTT,few,NA,16,TRBJ1-1,TRBV5-1
CASSPTVREETQYF,TGTGCCAGCAGCCCTACAGTCAGGGAAGAGACCCAGTACTTC,few,NA,14,TRBJ2-5,TRBV7-2
CASSLEGQALGGTEAFF,TGTGCCAGCAGCTTAGAAGGACAGGCGCTCGGTGGCACTGAAGCTTTCTTT,NA,TRBD1,17,TRBJ1-1,TRBV7-6
CASSLPDRPYEQYF,TGTGCCAGCAGCCTTCCGGACAGGCCCTACGAGCAGTACTTC,few,TRBD1,14,TRBJ2-7,TRBV3-1
CASSPGSGGPGELFF,TGTGCCAGTAGTCCCGGGAGCGGGGGGCCCGGGGAGCTGTTTTTT,NA,TRBD2,15,TRBJ2-2,TRBV19
CASSPNRGDLYNSPLHF,TGTGCCAGCAGCCCGAATAGGGGGGATCTCTATAATTCACCCCTCCACTTT,NA,NA,17,TRBJ1-6,TRBV21-1
CASSSPGLGDIQYF,TGTGCCAGCAGCTCCCCAGGTCTAGGGGACATTCAGTACTTC,NA,NA,14,TRBJ2-4,TRBV7-9
CASSLEGAGYGYTF,TGCGCCAGCAGCTTGGAGGGGGCCGGCTATGGCTACACCTTC,few,TRBD1,14,TRBJ1-2,TRBV5-1
CAISESIAGAVRQETQYF,TGTGCCATCAGTGAGTCGATAGCGGGGGCCGTGAGGCAAGAGACCCAGTACTTC,NA,TRBD2,18,TRBJ2-5,TRBV10-3
CASSLGVISGVGTDTQYF,TGTGCCAGCAGCTTAGGAGTTATTTCAGGGGTTGGCACAGATACGCAGTATTTT,few,NA,18,TRBJ2-3,TRBV11-2
CAIRWTPDKVIQYF,TGTGCCATCAGGTGGACACCGGATAAGGTCATTCAGTACTTC,NA,NA,14,TRBJ2-4,TRBV10-3
CASSFRQGTEAFF,TGTGCCAGCAGCTTTCGACAGGGCACTGAAGCTTTCTTT,NA,TRBD1,13,TRBJ1-1,TRBV7-2
CASSRYGTGESPLHF,TGTGCCAGCAGCCGGTACGGGACAGGCGAATCACCCCTCCACTTT,many,TRBD1,15,TRBJ1-6,TRBV5-6
CASSLGQGFYSEQFF,TGTGCCAGCAGTCTCGGACAGGGGTTTTATAGTGAGCAGTTCTTC,few,TRBD1,15,TRBJ2-1,TRBV27
CASRWGKWADTQYF,TGTGCCAGCCGGTGGGGAAAATGGGCAGATACGCAGTATTTT,NA,NA,14,TRBJ2-3,TRBV6-6
CASRAGYMDEQFF,TGTGCCAGCAGAGCCGGGTACATGGATGAGCAGTTCTTC,NA,NA,13,TRBJ2-1,TRBV7-2
CAWSWPGTLLHEQFF,TGTGCCTGGAGTTGGCCCGGGACCCTACTCCATGAGCAGTTCTTC,NA,NA,15,TRBJ2-1,TRBV30
CASSQQGGNEQFF,TGTGCCAGCAGCCAACAGGGCGGTAATGAGCAGTTCTTC,many,NA,13,TRBJ2-1,TRBV7-3
CAISGRTSGGAREETQYF,TGTGCCATCAGTGGCCGGACTAGCGGGGGGGCCCGGGAAGAGACCCAGTACTTC,few,TRBD2,18,TRBJ2-5,TRBV10-3
CASTSPDRGRTEAFF,TGTGCCAGCACATCCCCCGACAGGGGGAGAACTGAAGCTTTCTTT,NA,TRBD1,15,TRBJ1-1,TRBV6-1
CASSPAGGTQYF,TGTGCCAGCAGCCCGGCGGGGGGGACGCAGTATTTT,few,TRBD2,12,TRBJ2-3,TRBV7-6
CASSQEVAGGYNEQFF,TGCGCCAGCAGCCAAGAGGTAGCGGGGGGTTACAATGAGCAGTTCTTC,many,TRBD2,16,TRBJ2-1,TRBV4-3
CASSLDLAGGYEQYF,TGTGCCAGCAGCTTAGACCTAGCGGGGGGTTACGAGCAGTACTTC,few,TRBD2,15,TRBJ2-7,TRBV7-2
CASSLPVTQRQYF,TGTGCCAGCAGCTTACCCGTCACCCAACGGCAGTACTTC,NA,NA,13,TRBJ2-7,TRBV7-2
CASSYQGLLNTEAFF,TGTGCCAGCAGTTATCAGGGACTCCTGAACACTGAAGCTTTCTTT,NA,NA,15,TRBJ1-1,TRBV6-5
CASSLAFRGGNTEAFF,TGTGCCAGCAGCTTAGCGTTTAGGGGCGGGAACACTGAAGCTTTCTTT,NA,NA,16,TRBJ1-1,TRBV7-6
CASSQEGGPAYSPLHF,TGCGCCAGCAGCCAAGAGGGAGGTCCGGCGTATTCACCCCTCCACTTT,NA,NA,16,TRBJ1-6,TRBV4-1
CASSQDVYQETQYF,TGTGCCAGCAGCCAAGACGTGTACCAAGAGACCCAGTACTTC,few,NA,14,TRBJ2-5,TRBV5-4
CASSADSRYTEAFF,TGCGCCAGCAGCGCGGACAGTCGCTACACTGAAGCTTTCTTT,few,NA,14,TRBJ1-1,TRBV5-1
CASSDRRDSQETQYF,TGTGCCAGCAGCGATAGAAGGGACAGCCAAGAGACCCAGTACTTC,few,TRBD1,15,TRBJ2-5,TRBV11-2
CASSSNYGADTQYF,TGCGCCAGCAGCTCAAACTACGGGGCAGATACGCAGTATTTT,NA,NA,14,TRBJ2-3,TRBV5-1
CASSKRGTGGYEQYF,TGTGCCAGCAGCAAAAGGGGGACAGGGGGGTACGAGCAGTACTTC,many,NA,15,TRBJ2-7,TRBV21-1
CASIENWTGKGTEAFF,TGTGCCAGCATTGAAAACTGGACAGGGAAAGGGACTGAAGCTTTCTTT,NA,TRBD1,16,TRBJ1-1,TRBV11-2